This TCR beta chain was retrieved from a study of blood T cell repertoires in COVID-19. Study details: The study drew acute and convalescent COVID-19 samples from the United States, Italy and Spain.

The V gene end was trimmed by 5 bases and the J gene end by 5 bases; junction bases not matched to a gene: 11. The CDR3 extends over 16 amino acids. CDR1 is SGHVS, CDR2 FQNEAQ, per germline. Authors' processing steps: The assay estimated nucleated cells by amplifying reference gene primers. Here immunoSEQ multiplex PCR was the method, and the copy in TCRdb shows in-frame clones only, minus some. V, J and clone size are those of that table, while D and trimming were read from the DNA. The sample holds about 90,000 clones, approximately 80% seen once. This chain uses TRBV7-8 with TRBJ2-3, with 9 bases fitting TRBD2. This TCR was recovered from a man aged 70-80 years with acute or convalescent COVID-19. Material: peripheral blood. CDR3 bases: TGTGCCAGCAGCCCCGATTTAGCGGGAGAGGGAGATACGCAGTATTTT. Translating gives CASSPDLAGEGDTQYF. The entire variable domain, with the rest obtained from reference TRBV7-8 and TRBJ2-3, is as follows: GAGVSQSPRYKVAKRGQDVALRCDPISGHVSLFWYQQALGQGPEFLTYFQNEAQLDKSGLPSDRFFAERPEGSVSTLKIQRTQQEDSAVYLCASSPDLAGEGDTQYFGPGTRLTVL.